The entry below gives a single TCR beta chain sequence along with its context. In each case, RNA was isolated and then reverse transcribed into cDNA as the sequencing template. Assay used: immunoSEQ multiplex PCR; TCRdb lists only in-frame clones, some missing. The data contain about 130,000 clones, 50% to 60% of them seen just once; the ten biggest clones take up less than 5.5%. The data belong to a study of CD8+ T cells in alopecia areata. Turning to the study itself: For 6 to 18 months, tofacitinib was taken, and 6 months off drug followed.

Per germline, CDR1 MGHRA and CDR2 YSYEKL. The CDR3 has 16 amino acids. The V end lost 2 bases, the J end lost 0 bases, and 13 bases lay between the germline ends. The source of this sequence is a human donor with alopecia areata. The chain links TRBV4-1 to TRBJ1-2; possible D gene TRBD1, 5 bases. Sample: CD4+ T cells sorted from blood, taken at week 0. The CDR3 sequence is CASSQTGGRANYGYTF. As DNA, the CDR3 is TGCGCCAGCAGCCAAACGGGGGGACGTGCTAACTATGGCTACACCTTC.